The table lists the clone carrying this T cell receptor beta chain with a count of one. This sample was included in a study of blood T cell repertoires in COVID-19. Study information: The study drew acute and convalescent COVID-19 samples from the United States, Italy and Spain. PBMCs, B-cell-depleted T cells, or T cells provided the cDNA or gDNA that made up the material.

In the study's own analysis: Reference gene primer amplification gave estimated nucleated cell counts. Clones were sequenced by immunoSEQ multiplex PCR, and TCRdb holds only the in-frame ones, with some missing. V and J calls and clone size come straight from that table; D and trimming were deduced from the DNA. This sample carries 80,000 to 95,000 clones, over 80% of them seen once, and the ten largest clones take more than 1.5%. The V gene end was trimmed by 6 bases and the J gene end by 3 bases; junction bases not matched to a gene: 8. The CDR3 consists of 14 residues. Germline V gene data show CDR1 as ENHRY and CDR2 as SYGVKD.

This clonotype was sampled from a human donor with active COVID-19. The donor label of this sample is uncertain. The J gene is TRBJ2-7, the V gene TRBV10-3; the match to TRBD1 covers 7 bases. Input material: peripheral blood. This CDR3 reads CAISDYGTDYEQYF. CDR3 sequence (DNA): TGTGCCATCAGCGACTACGGGACAGACTACGAGCAGTACTTC.